This entry lists 30 T cell receptor beta chains sequenced from one sample in a study of blood T cell repertoires in COVID-19. Some clones are missing from TCRdb's copy, which holds only in-frame ones; the method was immunoSEQ multiplex PCR. The table lists fewer than 300,000 clones, roughly 80% of them singletons. Material for sequencing was PBMCs or T cells enriched from blood (not recorded which). The receptors here all came from a man aged 40-49 years who had been exposed to COVID-19.

V and J are TRBV21-1 and TRBJ2-1; the D call TRBD1 from the table was never checked on the DNA. TRBV21-1 is marked as a pseudogene. The CDR3 has 17 amino acids. Here the CDR3 DNA reads TGTGCCAGCAGCAAAGCGCTTTTAAGGGGTACCTACAATGAGCAGTTCTTC. Translated: CASSKALLRGTYNEQFF.

The chain employs TRBV30 and TRBJ2-1, with TRBD2 matching 9 bases. The CDR3 runs 13 residues. V lost 5 bases to trimming and J lost 13 bases; unmatched junction nucleotides: 12. Germline assignment: CDR1 GTSNPN and CDR2 SVGIG (reference sequence). The CDR3 reads CAWGPTSGSTQFF. The CDR3 coding sequence is TGTGCCTGGGGTCCGACTAGCGGATCTACTCAGTTCTTC.

The chain links TRBV18 to TRBJ2-7; 8 nucleotides match TRBD1. V lost 0 bases to trimming and J lost 9 bases; unmatched junction nucleotides: 10. CDR3 length: 15 residues. The germline V gene has CDR1 KGHSH and CDR2 LQKENI. This CDR3 reads CASSPPGQAQVRQYF. CDR3 bases: TGTGCCAGCTCACCACCGGGACAGGCGCAAGTAAGGCAGTACTTC.

This chain joins TRBV11-2 and TRBJ2-2; D uncertain. The CDR3 has 14 residues. Germline CDR1 reads SGHAT; CDR2 reads FQNNGV. The V gene lost 5 bases and the J gene lost 5 bases, with 12 bases spanning the gap. The CDR3 DNA reads as TGTGCCAGCAGCCAAATACCCGGGACCGGGGAGCTGTTTTTT. Protein product: CASSQIPGTGELFF.

The V gene is TRBV30, the J gene TRBJ2-7, with a possible D match to TRBD1 (6 bases). Germline V gene data show CDR1 as GTSNPN and CDR2 as SVGIG (reference sequence). V lost 4 bases to trimming and J lost 5 bases, with 15 bases between them. The CDR3 totals 13 residues. The CDR3 DNA reads TGTGCCTGGACTTCACAGGGTATCGACGAGCAGTACTTC. It translates to CAWTSQGIDEQYF. Full variable domain (missing parts from reference TRBV30 and TRBJ2-7): SQTIHQWPATLVQPVGSPLSLECTVEGTSNPNLYWYRQAAGRGLQLLFYSVGIGQISSEVPQNLSASRPQDRQFILSSKKLLLSDSGFYLCAWTSQGIDEQYFGPGTRLTVT.

This clone was counted only a few times. The chain employs TRBV6-2 or TRBV6-3 and TRBJ2-3; 9 bases are a match to TRBD2. There are 15 residues in the CDR3. The germline CDR1 and CDR2 sequences are MNHEY and SVGEGT. With 3 bases clipped from V and 4 bases from J, the junction kept 5 bases outside the gene matches. Written as DNA, the CDR3 is TGTGCCAGCAGTTATAGCGGGAGTCTCGCAGATACGCAGTATTTT. Its translation is CASSYSGSLADTQYF.

This clone was seen more than once but under ten times. The chain carries TRBV5-1 and TRBJ1-1; TRBD1 is a possible D gene (5 bases). V was trimmed by 3 bases and J by 3 bases, leaving 6 bases between them. This CDR3 comprises 12 residues. Germline V gives CDR1 SGHRS, CDR2 YFSETQ. CDR3 sequence reads: CASSWGDTEAFF. The CDR3 DNA reads TGCGCCAGCAGCTGGGGGGACACTGAAGCTTTCTTT.

This sequence joins TRBV5-1 and TRBJ2-3; perhaps TRBD2 as D (6 bases). V lost 3 bases, J lost 5 bases, and 16 bases lay in between. The CDR3 sequence is 15 residues long. Germline CDR1 reads SGHRS; CDR2 reads YFSETQ. CDR3 in amino acids: CASSSTRRAQDTQYF. The DNA of the CDR3 is TGCGCCAGCAGCTCAACACGGAGGGCCCAAGATACGCAGTATTTT.

The chain combines TRBV6-5 with TRBJ2-1; the D gene is possibly TRBD2 (5 bases). This CDR3 is 13 amino acids long. Germline values: CDR1 MNHEY, CDR2 SVGAGI. V lost 5 bases, J lost 6 bases, and 11 bases lay in between. This chain's CDR3 is CASSRAVANEQFF. The CDR3 nucleotides are TGTGCCAGCAGTCGAGCGGTTGCCAATGAGCAGTTCTTC.

The rearrangement uses TRBV30 and TRBJ2-3; 9 bases match TRBD2. V lost 8 bases to trimming and J lost 4 bases; unmatched junction nucleotides: 10. Germline lookup yields CDR1 GTSNPN and CDR2 SVGIG (reference sequence). CDR3 length equals 14 residues. The CDR3 region has the DNA TGTGCCCATGGCGGGGGGGCAGGGTCAGATACGCAGTATTTT. Amino acid sequence: CAHGGGAGSDTQYF.

This chain joins TRBV12-3 or TRBV12-4 and TRBJ2-6; unclear D gene. The CDR3 is 13 amino acids. Trimming left V 5 bases short and J 0 bases short, with 2 bases between. CDR3 bases: TGTGCCAGCAGTCACTCTGGGGCCAACGTCCTGACTTTC. Translation: CASSHSGANVLTF.

J is TRBJ2-7 and V is TRBV9; TRBD2 might be the D (5 bases). The CDR3 is 12 amino acids. Deletions cut 2 bases from V and 3 bases from J, with 6 bases between. The germline CDR1 and CDR2 sequences are SGDLS and YYNGEE. The CDR3 coding sequence is TGTGCCAGCAGCGTTGGAGGCTACGAGCAGTACTTC. Translated, it gives CASSVGGYEQYF.

The chain is built from TRBV19 and TRBJ2-7; D is unclear. CDR3 length equals 12 residues. Trimming pared 10 bases from V and 0 bases from J, leaving 10 bases between. The germline V gene encodes CDR1 LNHDA and CDR2 SQIVND (reference sequence). The CDR3 spells CATQDTSYEQYF. The CDR3 region has the DNA TGTGCCACCCAAGACACCTCCTACGAGCAGTACTTC. The full variable domain, its missing parts supplied by reference TRBV19 and TRBJ2-7, is DGGITQSPKYLFRKEGQNVTLSCEQNLNHDAMYWYRQDPGQGLRLIYYSQIVNDFQKGDIAEGYSVSREKKESFPLTVTSAQKNPTAFYLCATQDTSYEQYFGPGTRLTVT.

The chain carries TRBV28 and TRBJ1-5, with 7 bases matching TRBD1. The CDR3 runs 16 residues. The ends lost 5 bases at V and 9 bases at J; junction bases unmatched: 16. Germline CDR1 is MDHEN and CDR2 is SYDVKM. The CDR3 coding sequence is TGTGCCAGCAGTGATCGGACAGGCGAGCGGGTGAGGCCCCAGCATTTT. This gives the protein CASSDRTGERVRPQHF.

The gene calls are TRBV5-6 and TRBJ2-1, with a tentative D call TRBD1 (5 bases). Germline-derived CDR1 and CDR2 are SGHDT and YYEEEE. Trimming took off 2 bases at V and 6 bases at J, with 12 bases between the two ends. The CDR3 is 14 amino acids. CDR3 residues: CASSFRAPTNEQFF. The CDR3 DNA reads as TGTGCCAGCAGCTTCAGGGCTCCCACCAATGAGCAGTTCTTC. The entire variable domain, with the rest obtained from reference TRBV5-6 and TRBJ2-1, is as follows: DAGVTQSPTHLIKTRGQQVTLRCSPKSGHDTVSWYQQALGQGPQFIFQYYEEEERQRGNFPDRFSGHQFPNYSSELNVNALLLGDSALYLCASSFRAPTNEQFFGPGTRLTVL.

The chain joins TRBV5-5 to TRBJ2-7, with 8 nucleotides matching TRBD1. The CDR3 length is 14 residues. From germline, CDR1 is SGHKS and CDR2 YYEKEE (reference sequence). Germline trimming cut 4 bases from V and 7 bases from J; bases unmatched to any gene: 10. DNA of the CDR3: TGTGCCAGCAGCCCCCCGGACAGGGTGTGGGAGCAGTACTTC. It translates to CASSPPDRVWEQYF. The whole variable domain, filled in from reference TRBV5-5 and TRBJ2-7, reads DAGVTQSPTHLIKTRGQQVTLRCSPISGHKSVSWYQQVLGQGPQFIFQYYEKEERGRGNFPDRFSARQFPNYSSELNVNALLLGDSALYLCASSPPDRVWEQYFGPGTRLTVT.

The gene calls are TRBV29-1 and TRBJ2-2, with 7 bases aligning to TRBD2. This CDR3 has 14 amino acids. With V trimmed by 8 bases and J by 6 bases, 12 bases remained unmatched. CDR1 is SQVTM, CDR2 ANQGSEA, per germline. The CDR3, as DNA: TGCAGCTTCTGTCGGGGCGGGAGTGCCGGGGAGCTGTTTTTT. Translating it yields CSFCRGGSAGELFF.

The chain's CDR3 is CASSPAKYEQYF. DNA for the CDR3: TGTGCCAGCTCACCCGCTAAGTACGAGCAGTACTTC. This chain links TRBV18 with TRBJ2-7, with D unclear. Germline CDR1 is KGHSH and CDR2 is LQKENI. Between the trimmed V and J ends, which lost 3 bases and 4 bases, there was a span of 7 bases. CDR3 size: 12 residues.

Written as DNA, the CDR3 is TGTGCCATCAGTCGTATGAGAGGGGAGGACACCATATATTTT. Translated: CAISRMRGEDTIYF. J is TRBJ1-3 and V is TRBV10-3; TRBD1 is a possible D gene (5 bases). CDR3 size: 14 residues. Germline V gives CDR1 ENHRY, CDR2 SYGVKD. Trimming removed 5 bases from V and 8 bases from J, with 16 bases in between.

The CDR3, as DNA: TGTGCCAGTACCGGGACAGGGCCAGGCTATGGCTACACCTTC. Translating it yields CASTGTGPGYGYTF. V is TRBV19 and J is TRBJ1-2, with 9 bases that match TRBD1. Germline CDR1 reads LNHDA; CDR2 reads SQIVND (reference sequence). The CDR3 totals 14 residues. V was pared by 7 bases and J by 4 bases, with 7 bases of the junction left unmatched.

This sequence joins TRBV11-3 and TRBJ2-7, with TRBD2 matching over 9 bases. Trimming at V came to 5 bases and at J to 0 bases, leaving 8 bases not matched to a gene. Germline CDR1 reads SGHNT; CDR2 reads YENEEA. This CDR3 has 16 amino acids. The CDR3 sequence: CASSPRLAVASYEQYF. CDR3 coding DNA: TGTGCCAGCAGCCCTCGACTAGCGGTCGCCTCCTACGAGCAGTACTTC.

This sequence joins TRBV7-9 and TRBJ2-3; no clear D gene. V was shortened by 4 bases and J by 4 bases, with 6 bases between the two germline ends. CDR1 is SEHNR, CDR2 FQNEAQ, per germline (reference sequence). This CDR3 comprises 12 residues. CDR3 protein: CASSSSPDTQYF. CDR3 in DNA: TGTGCCAGCAGCTCTTCCCCAGATACGCAGTATTTT.

The chain links TRBV25-1 to TRBJ1-5; TRBD1 matches at 10 bases. Germline CDR1 MGHDK, CDR2 SYGVNS. The V and J ends lost 4 bases and 5 bases, in that order; junction bases with no gene match: 11. The CDR3 runs to 17 residues. The CDR3 bases are TGTGCCAGCAGTGCGCCGAATGAGACAGGGGGCGATCAGCCCCAGCATTTT. Residues: CASSAPNETGGDQPQHF.

V is TRBV7-6 and J is TRBJ1-1; D is unresolved. V shed 3 bases and J shed 5 bases, with 10 bases lying between them. The germline CDR1 and CDR2 sequences are SGHVS and FNYEAQ. The CDR3 extends over 13 amino acids. The CDR3 DNA sequence: TGTGCCAGCAGCTTTGCGGAGAGGACTGAAGCTTTCTTT. This encodes CASSFAERTEAFF.

The V call is TRBV2, the J call TRBJ2-7, with TRBD2 matching 7 bases. Germline V lookup: CDR1 SNHLY, CDR2 FYNNEI. The V gene end was trimmed by 8 bases and the J gene end by 0 bases; junction bases not matched to a gene: 7. The CDR3 runs 14 residues. The CDR3 here is CASQRDKSSYEQYF. The CDR3 DNA sequence: TGTGCCAGCCAGCGGGATAAGAGCTCCTACGAGCAGTACTTC.

The V call is TRBV2, the J call TRBJ2-3, with TRBD1 matching 9 bases. The CDR3 has 14 amino acids. Trimming at V came to 7 bases and at J to 2 bases, leaving 4 bases not matched to a gene. Looked up from germline, CDR1 is SNHLY and CDR2 is FYNNEI. The CDR3 coding sequence is TGTGCCAGCACTGGGACAGGGCCCACAGATACGCAGTATTTT. It specifies CASTGTGPTDTQYF. Using reference TRBV2 and TRBJ2-3 for the parts outside the CDR3, the full variable domain is EPEVTQTPSHQVTQMGQEVILRCVPISNHLYFYWYRQILGQKVEFLVSFYNNEISEKSEIFDDQFSVERPDGSNFTLKIRSTKLEDSAMYFCASTGTGPTDTQYFGPGTRLTVL.

This sequence joins TRBV11-3 and TRBJ2-3; 13 nucleotides match TRBD2. In germline, CDR1 is SGHNT, CDR2 YENEEA. There are 16 residues in the CDR3. V lost 5 bases and J lost 1; bases outside the gene matches: 3. CDR3 bases: TGTGCCAGCAGCCCCGGGACTAGCGGGGGCACAGATACGCAGTATTTT. Amino acids: CASSPGTSGGTDTQYF.

V and J are TRBV5-1 and TRBJ2-2; perhaps TRBD2 as D (5 bases). The CDR3 length is 14 residues. CDR1 is SGHRS, CDR2 YFSETQ, per germline. V was shortened by 6 bases and J by 6 bases, with 15 bases between the two germline ends. The CDR3 loop is CASTGLNGAGELFF. The CDR3 nucleotides read TGCGCCAGCACGGGCCTCAACGGGGCCGGGGAGCTGTTTTTT. The variable domain in full, completed from reference TRBV5-1 and TRBJ2-2, reads KAGVTQTPRYLIKTRGQQVTLSCSPISGHRSVSWYQQTPGQGLQFLFEYFSETQRNKGNFPGRFSGRQFSNSRSEMNVSTLELGDSALYLCASTGLNGAGELFFGEGSRLTVL.

This chain joins TRBV25-1 and TRBJ2-2; no firm D call. The CDR3 totals 15 residues. Between the trimmed V and J ends, which lost 5 bases and 4 bases, there was a span of 14 bases. Germline V gene sequence: CDR1 MGHDK, CDR2 SYGVNS. As DNA, the CDR3 is TGTGCCAGCAGTCCCCGAAATCAGCGCACCGGGGAGCTGTTTTTT. This gives the protein CASSPRNQRTGELFF.

This clone came up a few times. V and J are TRBV25-1 and TRBJ2-5, with 7 bases matching TRBD2. The CDR3 sequence is 16 residues long. Germline assignment: CDR1 MGHDK and CDR2 SYGVNS. J was trimmed by 5 bases and V by 4 bases; bases with no gene match: 13. The CDR3 DNA sequence: TGTGCCAGCAGTGTCGGCGGGAGTGCGGCTGGGGAGACCCAGTACTTC. It specifies CASSVGGSAAGETQYF. Variable domain in full (rest from reference TRBV25-1 and TRBJ2-5): EADIYQTPRYLVIGTGKKITLECSQTMGHDKMYWYQQDPGMELHLIHYSYGVNSTEKGDLSSESTVSRIRTEHFPLTLESARPSHTSQYLCASSVGGSAAGETQYFGPGTRLLVL.